These T cell receptor beta chains were read from a single sample in a study of technical replicates of blood from a handful of donors. TCRdb keeps only in-frame clones here, not all; method: immunoSEQ multiplex PCR. The sample has approximately 51,000 clones, 93% seen once. Sample: PBMCs. The source is a human donor in good health. Some clones in this sample may be carry-over from other donors' samples. Both conserved end residues are part of each CDR3. The D gene is left open where the match is weak. Clone size is stated in some rows and not others, as once, few, many or a class when expanded.

j_call: TRBJ2-5
clone_size: NA
v_call: TRBV4-2
d_call: TRBD2
cdr3_aa: CASSQDPAGGGRQETQYF
cdr3_nt: TGTGCCAGCAGCCAAGATCCGGCGGGAGGGGGTCGCCAAGAGACCCAGTACTTC

j_call: TRBJ1-5
clone_size: NA
v_call: TRBV5-1
d_call: TRBD1
cdr3_aa: CASSLSGGNSNQPQHF
cdr3_nt: TGCGCCAGCAGCTTATCAGGGGGGAATAGCAATCAGCCCCAGCATTTT

j_call: TRBJ2-7
clone_size: NA
v_call: TRBV30
d_call: TRBD2
cdr3_aa: CAWSVGGLAVKKDEQYF
cdr3_nt: TGTGCCTGGAGTGTGGGTGGACTAGCGGTAAAAAAGGACGAGCAGTACTTC

j_call: TRBJ1-5
clone_size: NA
v_call: TRBV18
d_call: NA
cdr3_aa: CASSQTGEPQHF
cdr3_nt: TGTGCCAGCTCACAAACCGGTGAGCCCCAGCATTTT

j_call: TRBJ2-1
clone_size: NA
v_call: TRBV4-3
d_call: NA
cdr3_aa: CASSRSAAFSYNEQFF
cdr3_nt: TGCGCCAGCAGCCGATCAGCGGCCTTCTCCTACAATGAGCAGTTCTTC

j_call: TRBJ2-5
clone_size: NA
v_call: TRBV5-8
d_call: NA
cdr3_aa: CASSPRLGGLSQRQETQYF
cdr3_nt: TGTGCCAGCAGCCCCAGACTCGGGGGGCTCAGTCAGCGGCAAGAGACCCAGTACTTC

j_call: TRBJ2-2
clone_size: NA
v_call: TRBV19
d_call: NA
cdr3_aa: CASTTTGFRSTGELFF
cdr3_nt: TGTGCCAGTACCACCACAGGGTTTAGGTCCACCGGGGAGCTGTTTTTT

j_call: TRBJ1-2
clone_size: NA
v_call: TRBV5-4
d_call: TRBD1
cdr3_aa: CASSLWDRDYGYTF
cdr3_nt: TGTGCCAGCAGCTTGTGGGACAGGGACTATGGCTACACCTTC

j_call: TRBJ2-5
clone_size: NA
v_call: TRBV5-1
d_call: TRBD2
cdr3_aa: CASSLIAGGSPETQYF
cdr3_nt: TGCGCCAGCAGCTTGATAGCGGGGGGATCTCCGGAGACCCAGTACTTC

j_call: TRBJ2-2
clone_size: few
v_call: TRBV7-2
d_call: NA
cdr3_aa: CASRTSYASTGELFF
cdr3_nt: TGTGCCAGCAGAACCAGTTACGCTTCCACCGGGGAGCTGTTTTTT

j_call: TRBJ1-1
clone_size: NA
v_call: TRBV10-2
d_call: TRBD1
cdr3_aa: CASRAGTGGMNTEAFF
cdr3_nt: TGCGCCAGCAGGGCCGGGACAGGGGGTATGAACACTGAAGCTTTCTTT

j_call: TRBJ1-2
clone_size: NA
v_call: TRBV7-2
d_call: TRBD1
cdr3_aa: CASRLEGGTYGYTF
cdr3_nt: TGTGCCAGCAGGTTAGAAGGGGGCACCTATGGCTACACCTTC

j_call: TRBJ1-5
clone_size: NA
v_call: TRBV7-2
d_call: NA
cdr3_aa: CASSLGALKSPQHF
cdr3_nt: TGTGCCAGCAGCTTAGGGGCCCTTAAATCGCCCCAGCATTTT

j_call: TRBJ2-7
clone_size: NA
v_call: TRBV30
d_call: TRBD1
cdr3_aa: CAWSAGGMFEQYF
cdr3_nt: TGTGCCTGGAGCGCAGGGGGCATGTTCGAGCAGTACTTC

j_call: TRBJ2-5
clone_size: NA
v_call: TRBV5-6
d_call: TRBD2
cdr3_aa: CASSSLGLAGAGETQYF
cdr3_nt: TGTGCCAGCAGCTCCCTCGGACTAGCGGGGGCCGGAGAGACCCAGTACTTC

j_call: TRBJ2-3
clone_size: NA
v_call: TRBV11-2
d_call: TRBD2
cdr3_aa: CASSDQRGGNTDTQYF
cdr3_nt: TGTGCCAGCAGCGACCAACGGGGGGGAAACACAGATACGCAGTATTTT

j_call: TRBJ2-5
clone_size: NA
v_call: TRBV6-5
d_call: NA
cdr3_aa: CASSYSPGDYPKTQYF
cdr3_nt: TGTGCCAGCAGTTACTCCCCAGGGGACTACCCTAAGACCCAGTACTTC

j_call: TRBJ2-2
clone_size: NA
v_call: TRBV9
d_call: TRBD1
cdr3_aa: CASSLKGASTGELFF
cdr3_nt: TGTGCCAGCAGCTTAAAGGGGGCATCCACCGGGGAGCTGTTTTTT

j_call: TRBJ2-7
clone_size: NA
v_call: TRBV9
d_call: TRBD2
cdr3_aa: CATNTGASGSYEQYF
cdr3_nt: TGTGCCACTAACACTGGGGCTAGCGGATCATACGAGCAGTACTTC

j_call: TRBJ2-3
clone_size: NA
v_call: TRBV6-6
d_call: NA
cdr3_aa: CASRGTRTDTQYF
cdr3_nt: TGTGCCAGCAGGGGCACCCGCACAGATACGCAGTATTTT

j_call: TRBJ1-2
clone_size: NA
v_call: TRBV30
d_call: TRBD1
cdr3_aa: CAWSSGQGGYGYTF
cdr3_nt: TGTGCCTGGAGTTCCGGACAGGGAGGTTATGGCTACACCTTC

j_call: TRBJ2-1
clone_size: NA
v_call: TRBV5-6
d_call: NA
cdr3_aa: CASSQEGGNLEDEQFF
cdr3_nt: TGTGCCAGCAGTCAGGAGGGGGGGAACCTCGAGGATGAGCAGTTCTTC

j_call: TRBJ2-3
clone_size: NA
v_call: TRBV12-5
d_call: NA
cdr3_aa: CASGLSNNVDTQYF
cdr3_nt: TGTGCTAGTGGTTTATCGAACAACGTGGATACGCAGTATTTT

j_call: TRBJ2-7
clone_size: NA
v_call: TRBV9
d_call: TRBD2
cdr3_aa: CASGGVSYEQYF
cdr3_nt: TGTGCCAGCGGGGGGGTATCCTACGAGCAGTACTTC

j_call: TRBJ1-4
clone_size: NA
v_call: TRBV4-2
d_call: NA
cdr3_aa: CASSPKTQGTNEKLFF
cdr3_nt: TGTGCCAGCAGCCCGAAGACTCAGGGGACTAATGAAAAACTGTTTTTT

j_call: TRBJ2-3
clone_size: NA
v_call: TRBV19
d_call: TRBD2
cdr3_aa: CASSKQTSGTDTQYF
cdr3_nt: TGTGCCAGTAGTAAACAAACTAGCGGCACAGATACGCAGTATTTT

j_call: TRBJ1-6
clone_size: few
v_call: TRBV19
d_call: TRBD1
cdr3_aa: CASQGEFVSSPLHF
cdr3_nt: TGTGCCAGTCAGGGGGAATTTGTATCTTCACCCCTCCACTTT

j_call: TRBJ1-1
clone_size: NA
v_call: TRBV5-1
d_call: TRBD1
cdr3_aa: CASSLDRGPVTEAFF
cdr3_nt: TGCGCCAGCAGCTTAGACAGGGGGCCCGTGACTGAAGCTTTCTTT

j_call: TRBJ2-7
clone_size: NA
v_call: TRBV27
d_call: NA
cdr3_aa: CASSLSVTAWSSYEQYF
cdr3_nt: TGTGCCAGCAGTTTATCAGTTACCGCCTGGAGCTCCTACGAGCAGTACTTC

j_call: TRBJ2-7
clone_size: NA
v_call: TRBV7-9
d_call: TRBD2
cdr3_aa: CAGTGREGEQYF
cdr3_nt: TGTGCTGGAACGGGGCGGGAGGGGGAGCAGTACTTC

j_call: TRBJ1-2
clone_size: once
v_call: TRBV9
d_call: NA
cdr3_aa: CASRAGGYGYTF
cdr3_nt: TGTGCCAGCAGGGCCGGGGGCTATGGCTACACCTTC

j_call: TRBJ1-3
clone_size: NA
v_call: TRBV4-1
d_call: NA
cdr3_aa: CASSQNLGTIYF
cdr3_nt: TGCGCCAGCAGCCAAAATCTAGGCACCATATATTTT

j_call: TRBJ2-2
clone_size: NA
v_call: TRBV15
d_call: TRBD1
cdr3_aa: CATSRAPGQTQNTGELFF
cdr3_nt: TGTGCCACCAGCAGGGCACCGGGACAGACTCAAAACACCGGGGAGCTGTTTTTT

j_call: TRBJ2-1
clone_size: medium-sized
v_call: TRBV12-5
d_call: TRBD1
cdr3_aa: CASGDPGQGATNEQFF
cdr3_nt: TGTGCTAGTGGTGACCCGGGACAGGGGGCGACCAATGAGCAGTTCTTC

j_call: TRBJ1-5
clone_size: NA
v_call: TRBV15
d_call: NA
cdr3_aa: CATSSYQGTRNQPQHF
cdr3_nt: TGTGCCACCAGCAGCTATCAGGGCACCCGCAATCAGCCCCAGCATTTT

j_call: TRBJ1-2
clone_size: NA
v_call: TRBV6-1
d_call: NA
cdr3_aa: CASSWTPNYGYTF
cdr3_nt: TGTGCCAGCAGTTGGACACCCAACTATGGCTACACCTTC

j_call: TRBJ2-5
clone_size: NA
v_call: TRBV5-1
d_call: TRBD1
cdr3_aa: CASSLQGASETQYF
cdr3_nt: TGCGCCAGCAGTCTACAGGGGGCCAGTGAGACCCAGTACTTC

j_call: TRBJ1-1
clone_size: NA
v_call: TRBV18
d_call: TRBD1
cdr3_aa: CASSLGQGGNTEAFF
cdr3_nt: TGTGCCAGCTCCCTCGGACAGGGAGGGAACACTGAAGCTTTCTTT

j_call: TRBJ1-4
clone_size: NA
v_call: TRBV10-2
d_call: NA
cdr3_aa: CASSDRGANEKLFF
cdr3_nt: TGCGCCAGCAGTGATAGGGGTGCTAATGAAAAACTGTTTTTT

j_call: TRBJ2-7
clone_size: NA
v_call: TRBV9
d_call: NA
cdr3_aa: CASSVRGGSSYEQYF
cdr3_nt: TGTGCCAGCAGCGTACGTGGCGGTAGCTCCTACGAGCAGTACTTC

j_call: TRBJ1-1
clone_size: NA
v_call: TRBV7-6
d_call: TRBD1
cdr3_aa: CASVPQGAGTEAFF
cdr3_nt: TGTGCCAGCGTACCACAGGGGGCTGGCACTGAAGCTTTCTTT

j_call: TRBJ2-5
clone_size: NA
v_call: TRBV6-6
d_call: NA
cdr3_aa: CASSPNPGASQETQYF
cdr3_nt: TGTGCCAGCAGTCCCAACCCTGGAGCCTCTCAAGAGACCCAGTACTTC